This T cell receptor beta chain was recovered during a study of OX40 agonist ivuxolimab in advanced cancers. Background on the study: The dose of intravenous ivuxolimab that patients received every 2 weeks ranged from 0.01 to 10 mg/kg. Study-level points and caveats: Not determined was the antigen specificity of the expanded peripheral T cells. On average, CD8+ T cells had more expanded clones than CD4+.

Repertoires were generated with immunoSEQ multiplex PCR, while TCRdb's copy carries only in-frame clones and drops some. The sample records roughly 64,000 clones, roughly 80% being singletons. As for this clone: Its specificity is not known.

Germline CDR1 MNHEY, CDR2 SVGAGI. CDR3 size: 15 residues. Losses at the gene ends were 2 bases for V and 6 bases for J; bases not matched to a gene: 3. This clonotype was obtained from an adult with an advanced solid tumor such as melanoma, head and neck, liver or kidney cancer. This chain links TRBV6-5 with TRBJ2-3, with 12 positions matching TRBD2. The sample here was CD4+ or CD8+ T cells sorted from blood, taken in a trial of the OX40 agonist ivuxolimab. The CDR3 sequence is CASSYRTSGEDTQYF. For the CDR3, the DNA is TGTGCCAGCAGTTACAGGACTAGCGGGGAGGATACGCAGTATTTT.